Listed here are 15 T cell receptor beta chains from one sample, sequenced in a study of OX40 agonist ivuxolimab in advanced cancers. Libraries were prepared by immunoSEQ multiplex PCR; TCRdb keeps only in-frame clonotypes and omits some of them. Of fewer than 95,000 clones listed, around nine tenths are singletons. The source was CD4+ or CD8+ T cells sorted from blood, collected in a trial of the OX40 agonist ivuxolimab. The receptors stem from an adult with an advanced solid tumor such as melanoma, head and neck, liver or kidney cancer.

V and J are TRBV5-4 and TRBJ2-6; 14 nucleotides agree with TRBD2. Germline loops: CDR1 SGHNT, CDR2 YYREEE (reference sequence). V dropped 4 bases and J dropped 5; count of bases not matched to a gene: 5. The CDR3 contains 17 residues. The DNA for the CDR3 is TGTGCCAGCAGCCCCGGGACTAGCGGGAGCCGGGCCAACGTCCTGACTTTC. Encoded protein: CASSPGTSGSRANVLTF.

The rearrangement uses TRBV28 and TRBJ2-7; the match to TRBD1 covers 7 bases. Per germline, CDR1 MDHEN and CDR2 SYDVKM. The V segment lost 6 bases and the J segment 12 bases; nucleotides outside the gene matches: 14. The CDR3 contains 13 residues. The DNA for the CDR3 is TGTGCCAGCAGCCAAGGACAGGCCTACAGAAGGTACTTC. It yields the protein CASSQGQAYRRYF.

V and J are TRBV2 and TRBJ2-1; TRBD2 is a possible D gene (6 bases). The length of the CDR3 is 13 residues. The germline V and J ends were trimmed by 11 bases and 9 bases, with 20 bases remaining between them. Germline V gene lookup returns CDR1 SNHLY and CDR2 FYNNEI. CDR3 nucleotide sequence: TGTGCCCCCCGGTGGACTACCTCGTCTGAGCAGTTCTTC. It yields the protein CAPRWTTSSEQFF.

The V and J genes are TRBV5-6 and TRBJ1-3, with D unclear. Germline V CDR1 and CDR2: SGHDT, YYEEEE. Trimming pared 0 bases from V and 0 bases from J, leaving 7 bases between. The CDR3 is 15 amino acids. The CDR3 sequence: CASSLGRISGNTIYF. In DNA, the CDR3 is TGTGCCAGCAGCTTGGGGCGGATCTCTGGAAACACCATATATTTT.

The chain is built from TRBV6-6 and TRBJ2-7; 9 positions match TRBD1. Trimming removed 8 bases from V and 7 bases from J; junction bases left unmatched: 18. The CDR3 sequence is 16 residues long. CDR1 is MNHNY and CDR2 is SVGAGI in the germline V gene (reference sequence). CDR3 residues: CASRTTGGQGKEEQYF. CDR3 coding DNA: TGTGCCAGCCGAACCACCGGAGGACAGGGGAAAGAAGAGCAGTACTTC.

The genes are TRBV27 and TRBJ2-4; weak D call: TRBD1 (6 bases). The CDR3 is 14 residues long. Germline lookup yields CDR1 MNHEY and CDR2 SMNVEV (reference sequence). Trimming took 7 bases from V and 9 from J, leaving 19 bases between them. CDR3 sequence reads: CASTPHRASAIQYF. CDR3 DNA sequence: TGTGCCAGCACCCCCCACAGGGCTTCGGCCATTCAGTACTTC.

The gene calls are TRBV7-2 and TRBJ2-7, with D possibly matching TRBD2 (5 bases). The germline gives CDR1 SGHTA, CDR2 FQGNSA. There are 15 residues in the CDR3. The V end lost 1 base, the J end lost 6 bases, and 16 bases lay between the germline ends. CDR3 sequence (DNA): TGTGCCAGCAGCTTAGGAGCGACGGGAAATCTCGAGCAGTACTTC. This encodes CASSLGATGNLEQYF.

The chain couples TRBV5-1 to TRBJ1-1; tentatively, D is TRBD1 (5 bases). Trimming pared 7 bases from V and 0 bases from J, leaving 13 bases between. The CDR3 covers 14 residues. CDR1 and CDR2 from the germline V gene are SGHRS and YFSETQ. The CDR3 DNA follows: TGCGCCAGCTTCAACCGGGGCCTGAACACTGAAGCTTTCTTT. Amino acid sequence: CASFNRGLNTEAFF.

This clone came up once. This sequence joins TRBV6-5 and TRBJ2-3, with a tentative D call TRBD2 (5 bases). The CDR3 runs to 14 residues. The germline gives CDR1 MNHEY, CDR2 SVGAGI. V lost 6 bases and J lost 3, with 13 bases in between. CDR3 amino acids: CASRSGTGTDTQYF. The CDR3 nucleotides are TGTGCCAGCAGAAGCGGCACGGGGACAGATACGCAGTATTTT.

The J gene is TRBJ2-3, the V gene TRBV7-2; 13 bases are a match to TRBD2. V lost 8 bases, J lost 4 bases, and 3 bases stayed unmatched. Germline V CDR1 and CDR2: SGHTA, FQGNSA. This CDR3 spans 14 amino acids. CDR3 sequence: CASGTSGTADTQYF. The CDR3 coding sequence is TGTGCCAGCGGGACTAGCGGGACCGCAGATACGCAGTATTTT.

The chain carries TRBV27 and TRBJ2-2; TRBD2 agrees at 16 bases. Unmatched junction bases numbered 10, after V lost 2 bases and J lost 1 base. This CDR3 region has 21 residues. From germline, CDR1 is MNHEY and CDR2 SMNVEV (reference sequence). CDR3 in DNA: TGTGCCAGCAGTTTAGAGCTCCCGGGACTAGCGGGAGGGAGGAACACCGGGGAGCTGTTTTTT. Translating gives CASSLELPGLAGGRNTGELFF.

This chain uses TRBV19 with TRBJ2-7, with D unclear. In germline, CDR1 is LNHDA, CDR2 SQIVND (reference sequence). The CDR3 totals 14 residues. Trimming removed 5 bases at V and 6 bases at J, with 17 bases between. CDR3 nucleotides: TGTGCCAGTAGTCTCGAGTTTTCAGTCGCCGAGCAGTACTTC. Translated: CASSLEFSVAEQYF.

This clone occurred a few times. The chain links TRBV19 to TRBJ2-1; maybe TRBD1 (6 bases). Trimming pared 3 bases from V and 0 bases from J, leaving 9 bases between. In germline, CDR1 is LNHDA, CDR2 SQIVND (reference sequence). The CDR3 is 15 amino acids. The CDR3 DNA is TGTGCCAGTAGTATTACAGGGAGCTCCTACAATGAGCAGTTCTTC. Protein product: CASSITGSSYNEQFF.

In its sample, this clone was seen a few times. CDR3 sequence: CASRELAGGSLNEQFF. CDR3 DNA: TGTGCCAGCAGAGAACTAGCGGGAGGGTCCCTGAATGAGCAGTTCTTC. The J gene is TRBJ2-1, the V gene TRBV2; 13 bases are a match to TRBD2. The length of the CDR3 is 16 residues. Trimming removed 6 bases from V and 7 bases from J; junction bases left unmatched: 9. Germline loops: CDR1 SNHLY, CDR2 FYNNEI.

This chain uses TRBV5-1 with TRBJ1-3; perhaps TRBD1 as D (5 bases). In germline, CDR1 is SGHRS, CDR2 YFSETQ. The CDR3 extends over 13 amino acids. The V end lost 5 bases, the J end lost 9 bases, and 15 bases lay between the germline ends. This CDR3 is CASRGETGGTIYF. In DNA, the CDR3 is TGCGCCAGCAGAGGGGAGACCGGCGGCACCATATATTTT.